The T cell receptor beta chain described here comes from a study of cytomegalovirus exposure and HLA in healthy donors. General study results and limits: According to an earlier analysis, most TCR beta V segments yielded productive rearrangements about 87% or about 30% of the time. It was likely that a cluster of highly shared sequence variants was a sequencing artifact. Highest at DRB1 and lowest at HLA-C, TCR association rates differed among HLA loci in a later analysis.

Donors were ostensibly healthy at sampling, although undocumented immune exposures were probable. A multiplex PCR was run with 60 Vbeta primers and 13 Jbeta primers. Sequencing was performed with immunoSEQ multiplex PCR; in TCRdb, only in-frame clones are kept and a portion is missing. The repertoire table contains 20,000 to 25,000 clones. Comments on this clone: Its antigen is as yet unknown.

Germline trimming cut 2 bases from V and 0 bases from J; bases unmatched to any gene: 4. Germline CDR1 is MNHEY and CDR2 is SMNVEV (reference sequence). This CDR3 is 16 amino acids long. Sequenced: PBMCs. The V gene is TRBV27, the J gene TRBJ2-7; 10 positions agree with TRBD1. The TCR comes from a male donor in good health and CMV-seropositive. CDR3 residues: CASSLGRTGGSYEQYF. CDR3 DNA: TGTGCCAGCAGTTTAGGTCGGACAGGGGGCTCCTACGAGCAGTACTTC.